Listed below are T cell receptor beta chains from one sample, sequenced in a study of Ad26.COV2.S vaccination and SARS-CoV-2 variants. The method was immunoSEQ multiplex PCR; TCRdb's version includes in-frame clones alone and lacks a portion of them. The data contain about 390,000 clones, about 85% of them singletons. The source was peripheral blood, collected in a trial of Ad26.COV2.S vaccine versus placebo. The receptors stem from a person aged 18 to 65 who received the Ad26.COV2.S COVID-19 vaccine or a placebo. CDR3s include the opening cysteine and the closing phenylalanine or tryptophan. The D gene is left open where the match is weak. Clone size is given for some rows only: seen once, a few or many times, or a class if the clone is expanded.

D,size,J,V,length,CDR3,DNA
NA,NA,TRBJ1-1,TRBV6-6,14,CASSYSTDNTEAFF,TGTGCCAGCAGTTACTCCACCGATAACACTGAAGCTTTCTTT
NA,NA,TRBJ2-2,TRBV19,13,CASQEVNTGELFF,TGTGCCTCCCAGGAGGTTAACACCGGGGAGCTGTTTTTT
NA,NA,TRBJ1-2,TRBV7-6,13,CASSLDGGLGYTF,TGTGCCAGCAGCTTAGATGGGGGGTTGGGCTACACCTTC
NA,NA,TRBJ1-2,TRBV6-5,13,CASSKQPNYGYTF,TGTGCCAGCAGTAAACAGCCAAACTATGGCTACACCTTC
NA,NA,TRBJ2-7,TRBV6-5,13,CASSLTTDYEQYF,TGTGCCAGCAGTCTCACGACGGACTACGAGCAGTACTTC
NA,NA,TRBJ2-1,TRBV11-3,13,CASSLGEDNEQFF,TGTGCCAGCAGCCTGGGGGAGGACAATGAGCAGTTCTTC
TRBD1,NA,TRBJ1-4,TRBV4-1,15,CASRRTGTGAEKLFF,TGCGCCAGCAGACGTACCGGGACAGGGGCGGAAAAACTGTTTTTT
NA,NA,TRBJ1-5,TRBV27,13,CASSLEENQPQHF,TGTGCCAGCAGTTTAGAAGAGAATCAGCCCCAGCATTTT
TRBD2,NA,TRBJ2-2,TRBV3-1/TRBV3-2,19,CASSQGVAGAFTNTGELFF,TGTGCCAGCAGCCAAGGTGTAGCGGGGGCATTTACGAACACCGGGGAGCTGTTTTTT
NA,NA,TRBJ1-2,TRBV3-1/TRBV3-2,14,CASSHWQEEGGYTF,TGTGCCAGCAGCCACTGGCAGGAAGAAGGTGGCTACACCTTC
TRBD1,NA,TRBJ2-2,TRBV3-1/TRBV3-2,16,CASSPTGGELNGELFF,TGTGCCAGCAGCCCCACAGGGGGCGAGCTTAACGGGGAGCTGTTTTTT
NA,NA,TRBJ1-5,TRBV30,18,CAWSVGKGTVVSNQPQHF,TGTGCCTGGAGTGTAGGGAAGGGGACGGTCGTTAGCAATCAGCCCCAGCATTTT
TRBD1,NA,TRBJ1-1,TRBV19,14,CASSISTGDTEAFF,TGTGCCAGTAGTATTTCGACAGGGGACACTGAAGCTTTCTTT
NA,NA,TRBJ2-3,TRBV19,15,CASRDRGWDTDTQYF,TGTGCCAGTAGGGATCGGGGCTGGGACACAGATACGCAGTATTTT
TRBD1,NA,TRBJ2-1,TRBV5-4,15,CASRSDRAIYNEQFF,TGTGCCAGCAGATCGGACAGGGCGATATACAATGAGCAGTTCTTC
NA,NA,TRBJ1-3,TRBV10-3,15,CAISEEGSQANTIYF,TGTGCCATCAGTGAGGAAGGGTCCCAGGCGAACACCATATATTTT
TRBD1,few,TRBJ1-5,TRBV5-1,14,CASSVGTGNQPQHF,TGCGCCAGCAGCGTCGGGACAGGGAATCAGCCCCAGCATTTT
TRBD1,NA,TRBJ1-1,TRBV18,15,CASSPPTGEGTEAFF,TGTGCCAGCTCACCACCGACAGGGGAAGGGACTGAAGCTTTCTTT
NA,NA,TRBJ2-1,TRBV11-1,16,CASSLARAVRGDEQFF,TGTGCCAGCAGCTTAGCGCGGGCCGTCCGCGGCGATGAGCAGTTCTTC
TRBD1,few,TRBJ2-2,TRBV2,15,CASSNGQANTGELFF,TGTGCCAGCAGTAACGGACAGGCGAACACCGGGGAGCTGTTTTTT
NA,once,TRBJ1-5,TRBV6-2/TRBV6-3,13,CASSYDPNQPQHF,TGTGCCAGCAGTTACGACCCGAATCAGCCCCAGCATTTT
NA,NA,TRBJ2-3,TRBV27,15,CASRNRVLSTDTQYF,TGTGCCAGCAGAAACCGGGTCCTTTCCACAGATACGCAGTATTTT
TRBD2,NA,TRBJ2-1,TRBV10-3,14,CAISRTSGYNEQFF,TGTGCCATCAGCCGGACTAGCGGCTACAATGAGCAGTTCTTC
NA,once,TRBJ1-1,TRBV19,14,CASSSAGIRTEAFF,TGTGCCAGTAGTTCCGCCGGGATTCGGACTGAAGCTTTCTTT
NA,NA,TRBJ2-1,TRBV30,12,CAWSVQYNEQFF,TGTGCCTGGAGTGTACAGTACAATGAGCAGTTCTTC
NA,NA,TRBJ2-7,TRBV3-1/TRBV3-2,17,CASSQLSTGTGGGEQYF,TGTGCCAGCAGCCAACTTTCTACCGGGACTGGGGGAGGTGAGCAGTACTTC
TRBD1,NA,TRBJ1-1,TRBV10-2,14,CASSNRGPNTEAFF,TGCGCCAGTAGTAACAGGGGTCCGAACACTGAAGCTTTCTTT
TRBD1,once,TRBJ1-6,TRBV5-4,15,CASSPGQVYNSPLHF,TGTGCCAGCAGCCCCGGACAGGTCTATAATTCACCCCTCCACTTT
TRBD1,NA,TRBJ1-2,TRBV10-3,13,CAATGTDNYGYTF,TGTGCCGCGACCGGGACAGATAACTATGGCTACACCTTC
NA,NA,TRBJ1-6,TRBV11-2,13,CASSPGYNSPLHF,TGTGCCAGCAGCCCTGGATATAATTCACCCCTCCACTTT
NA,NA,TRBJ1-2,TRBV11-2,12,CASSLLGFGYTF,TGTGCCAGCAGCTTATTGGGATTTGGCTACACCTTC
TRBD2,NA,TRBJ2-5,TRBV19,16,CASSLPPAGGAETQYF,TGTGCCAGTAGTCTCCCCCCAGCGGGGGGGGCAGAGACCCAGTACTTC
TRBD1,NA,TRBJ2-2,TRBV4-1,16,CASSQRGDRVIGELFF,TGCGCCAGCAGCCAGAGGGGGGACAGGGTAATTGGGGAGCTGTTTTTT
TRBD1,NA,TRBJ1-3,TRBV7-2,15,CASSLDRGAGNTIYF,TGTGCCAGCAGCTTAGACAGGGGGGCTGGAAACACCATATATTTT
NA,NA,TRBJ1-1,TRBV6-5,15,CASSYSLVEVTEAFF,TGTGCCAGCAGTTACTCGCTGGTGGAGGTGACTGAAGCTTTCTTT
NA,NA,TRBJ2-7,TRBV27,15,CASSTDWGYTYEQYF,TGTGCCAGCAGTACCGATTGGGGGTACACCTACGAGCAGTACTTC
NA,NA,TRBJ2-5,TRBV5-1,14,CASSLGEFQETQYF,TGCGCCAGCAGCTTGGGGGAATTCCAAGAGACCCAGTACTTC
NA,NA,TRBJ1-2,TRBV3-1/TRBV3-2,15,CASSQDLQGPYGYTF,TGTGCCAGCAGCCAAGATCTACAGGGTCCCTATGGCTACACCTTC
TRBD1,NA,TRBJ2-1,TRBV6-1,18,CASSDPLRGQGNVDEQFF,TGTGCCAGCAGTGACCCTTTACGGGGACAGGGGAACGTGGATGAGCAGTTCTTC
NA,NA,TRBJ1-1,TRBV6-2/TRBV6-3,13,CASSYDGNTEAFF,TGTGCCAGCAGTTACGATGGGAACACTGAAGCTTTCTTT
NA,NA,TRBJ1-2,TRBV5-1,14,CASSLAVQYYGYTF,TGCGCCAGCAGCTTGGCCGTCCAGTATTATGGCTACACCTTC
TRBD2,NA,TRBJ2-7,TRBV4-1,18,CASSQDRGPAGESYEQYF,TGCGCCAGCAGCCAAGATAGAGGGCCAGCGGGGGAGTCCTACGAGCAGTACTTC
NA,NA,TRBJ2-3,TRBV19,13,CASSQLITDTQYF,TGTGCCAGTAGTCAGCTTATCACAGATACGCAGTATTTT
NA,NA,TRBJ1-2,TRBV9,12,CASSVNNYGYTF,TGTGCCAGCAGCGTCAATAACTATGGCTACACCTTC
NA,NA,TRBJ1-5,TRBV6-6,12,CASSYSPQPQHF,TGTGCCAGCAGTTACTCGCCACAGCCCCAGCATTTT
NA,NA,TRBJ2-7,TRBV30,13,CAWSVNLETEQYF,TGTGCCTGGAGTGTGAATTTGGAAACCGAGCAGTACTTC
TRBD2,NA,TRBJ2-7,TRBV25-1,15,CASSHSGDRAYEQYF,TGTGCCAGCAGTCATAGCGGGGATAGGGCCTACGAGCAGTACTTC
NA,NA,TRBJ1-2,TRBV3-1/TRBV3-2,12,CASSQTGGGYTF,TGTGCCAGCAGCCAAACAGGTGGCGGCTACACCTTC
NA,once,TRBJ2-3,TRBV19,16,CASSPTWAVRADTQYF,TGTGCCAGTAGCCCGACATGGGCAGTAAGGGCAGATACGCAGTATTTT
TRBD2,few,TRBJ2-1,TRBV6-5,15,CASSRLAIIRNEQFF,TGTGCCAGCTCACGACTAGCGATCATCCGGAATGAGCAGTTCTTC
NA,NA,TRBJ2-1,TRBV4-3,14,CASSYTNSYNEQFF,TGCGCCAGCAGCTATACTAACTCCTACAATGAGCAGTTCTTC
NA,once,TRBJ2-5,TRBV18,14,CASSPVADQETQYF,TGTGCCAGCTCACCGGTAGCAGACCAAGAGACCCAGTACTTC